This T cell receptor beta chain was found in a study of response to subunit inactivated influenza vaccine. MiXCR, applied by TCRdb to the RT-PCR reads, yields one record per CDR3 protein. The sample comprises 180,000 or so distinct CDR3 sequences, 9.5% to 15% of which are singletons, and 29% rests with the top ten. The CDR3 is made up of 16 amino acids. Trimming removed 0 bases from V and 3 bases from J, with 15 bases in between. Germline V gene data show CDR1 as LGHNA and CDR2 as YSLEER. This clonotype was observed many times. The data also belong to a second study, concerning T cells expressing NK-cell markers. That study reports: Synthesis of TCR beta cDNA relied on 5'RACE template switching carrying UMIs. All TCR beta repertoires analysed originated from sorted CD3+CD56+NKG2C+, CD3+CD56+NKG2C- and CD3+CD56-NKG2C+ T cells. Sorting was restricted to alpha-beta TCR T cells by an anti-gamma-delta TCR antibody in several experiments. Dominant NKG2C+ clonotype frequencies of 1.0-7.0% of CD8+ T cells were measured in over five donors. Certain NKG2C+ T cell clones were expanded, and their HCMV specificity remained unclear.

The source of this sequence is a middle-aged man who received an inactivated influenza vaccine. V gene TRBV4-3 combines with J gene TRBJ2-7, with D perhaps assigned TRBD1 or TRBD2 (5 bases each). The sample in question was CD8+ T cells sorted from PBMCs, obtained roughly 13 days after vaccination. The CDR3 coding sequence is TGCGCCAGCAGCCAAGAGGTGGGGGAAGTGCGCTACGAGCAGTACTTC. It is translated as CASSQEVGEVRYEQYF.